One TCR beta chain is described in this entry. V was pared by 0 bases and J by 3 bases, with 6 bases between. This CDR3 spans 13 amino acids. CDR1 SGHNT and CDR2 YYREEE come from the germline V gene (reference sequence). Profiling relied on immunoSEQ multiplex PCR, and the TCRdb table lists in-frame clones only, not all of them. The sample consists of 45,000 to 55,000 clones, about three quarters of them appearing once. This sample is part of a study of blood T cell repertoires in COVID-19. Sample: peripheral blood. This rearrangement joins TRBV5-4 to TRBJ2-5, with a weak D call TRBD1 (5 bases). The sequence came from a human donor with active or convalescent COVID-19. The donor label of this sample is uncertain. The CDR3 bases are TGTGCCAGCAGCTTGGCCAGGGAAGAGACCCAGTACTTC. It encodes CASSLAREETQYF.